The source of this TCR beta chain is a study of T cell responses to AZD1222 COVID-19 vaccine. Across the whole study: Second doses were pooled across both intervals (about 4 or about 12 weeks). Whole-study findings and limits: Repertoire collection took place solely once the T cell response had peaked. Reportedly, close to half of spike-specific TCRs are directed against unmutated variant regions. Most donors were white British, females outnumbered males, and clonal diversity was possibly underestimated.

This clone was detected only once. Its antigen remains unidentified. Profiled with immunoSEQ multiplex PCR; TCRdb holds only in-frame clones, not every one. Here the sample spans around 84,000 clones, about 83% being singletons. The V and J ends lost 5 bases and 8 bases respectively, with 16 bases between them. This CDR3 has 13 residues. Germline lookup yields CDR1 MNHEY and CDR2 SMNVEV (reference sequence). The chain recombines TRBV27 with TRBJ2-7; D call uncertain. This clonotype was obtained from an adult in good health. The sample was peripheral blood, taken on day 0 of AZD1222 vaccination. The DNA of the CDR3 is TGTGCCAGCAGTCTCCGGACGTTGAGTAAGCAGTACTTC. This sequence encodes CASSLRTLSKQYF.